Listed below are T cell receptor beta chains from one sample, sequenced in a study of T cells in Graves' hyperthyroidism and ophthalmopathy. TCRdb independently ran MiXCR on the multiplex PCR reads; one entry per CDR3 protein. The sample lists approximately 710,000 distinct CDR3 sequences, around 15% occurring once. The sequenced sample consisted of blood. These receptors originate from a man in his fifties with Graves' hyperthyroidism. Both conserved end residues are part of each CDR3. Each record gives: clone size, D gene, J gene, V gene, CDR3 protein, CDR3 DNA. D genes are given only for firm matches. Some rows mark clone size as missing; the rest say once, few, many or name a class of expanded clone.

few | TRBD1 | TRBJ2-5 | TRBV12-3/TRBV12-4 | CASSPRGTSQETQYF | TGTGCCAGCAGTCCCAGGGGGACATCCCAAGAGACCCAGTACTTC
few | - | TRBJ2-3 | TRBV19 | CASPPPSTDTQYF | TGTGCCAGTCCTCCTCCTAGCACAGATACGCAGTATTTT
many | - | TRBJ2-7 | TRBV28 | CASSLSTVSSYEQYF | TGTGCCAGCAGTTTATCGACAGTTAGCTCCTACGAGCAGTACTTC
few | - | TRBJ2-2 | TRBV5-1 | CASHNQEAGELFF | TGCGCCAGCCATAACCAGGAGGCCGGGGAGCTGTTTTTT
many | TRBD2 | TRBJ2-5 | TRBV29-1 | CSVEDSGGRYGETQYF | TGCAGCGTTGAAGATTCGGGCGGGAGATACGGAGAGACCCAGTACTTC
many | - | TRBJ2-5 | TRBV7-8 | CASSHLRQKQETQYF | TGTGCCAGCAGCCACCTTCGACAGAAACAAGAGACCCAGTACTTC
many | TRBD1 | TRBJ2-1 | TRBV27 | CATKVDRDWHEQFF | TGTGCCACCAAGGTAGACAGGGATTGGCATGAGCAGTTCTTC
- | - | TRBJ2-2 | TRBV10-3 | CAARGESGTGELFF | TGTGCCGCGAGGGGGGAGAGTGGCACCGGGGAGCTGTTTTTT
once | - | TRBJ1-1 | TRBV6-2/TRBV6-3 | CASSIRPHTEAFF | TGTGCCAGCAGTATTAGACCGCACACTGAAGCTTTCTTT
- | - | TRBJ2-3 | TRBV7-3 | CASSRGWDTQYF | TGTGCCAGCAGCCGGGGGTGGGATACGCAGTATTTT
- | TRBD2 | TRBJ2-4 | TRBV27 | CASSSLWTSRADIQYF | TGTGCCAGCAGTTCCCTTTGGACTAGCCGGGCCGACATTCAGTACTTC
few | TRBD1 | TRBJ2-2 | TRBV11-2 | CAGKRDRNTGELFF | TGTGCCGGAAAAAGGGACAGAAACACCGGGGAGCTGTTTTTT
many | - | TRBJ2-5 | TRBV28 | CASRPQRIQETQYF | TGTGCCAGCAGGCCACAGCGGATTCAAGAGACCCAGTACTTC
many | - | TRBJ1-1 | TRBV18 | CASSPLTENTEAFF | TGTGCCAGCTCACCATTAACAGAGAACACTGAAGCTTTCTTT
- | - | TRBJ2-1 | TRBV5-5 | CASSLVSSNEQFF | TGTGCCAGCAGCTTGGTATCGAGCAATGAGCAGTTCTTC
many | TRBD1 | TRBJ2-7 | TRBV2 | CASSERSGQGVYEQYF | TGTGCCAGCAGTGAAAGATCGGGACAGGGAGTTTACGAGCAGTACTTC
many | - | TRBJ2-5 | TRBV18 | CASSPPKGWDQETQYF | TGTGCCAGCTCACCACCGAAGGGTTGGGACCAAGAGACCCAGTACTTC
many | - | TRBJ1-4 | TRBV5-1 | CASSLAGQTEKLFF | TGCGCCAGCAGCTTGGCCGGACAGACCGAAAAACTGTTTTTT
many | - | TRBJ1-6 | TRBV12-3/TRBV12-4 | CASRGGGGNSPLHF | TGTGCCAGCAGGGGTGGGGGCGGCAATTCACCCCTCCACTTT
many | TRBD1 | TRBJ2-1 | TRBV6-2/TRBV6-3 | CASSYNRGRYPGKNEQFF | TGTGCCAGCAGTTACAATAGGGGGCGATACCCCGGCAAAAATGAGCAGTTCTTC
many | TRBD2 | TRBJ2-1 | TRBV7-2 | CASSFLPWEGLGNEQFF | TGTGCCAGCAGCTTTCTCCCCTGGGAGGGCCTCGGCAATGAGCAGTTCTTC
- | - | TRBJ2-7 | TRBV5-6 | CASSFGRGLEQYF | TGTGCCAGCAGCTTTGGCAGGGGACTCGAGCAGTACTTC
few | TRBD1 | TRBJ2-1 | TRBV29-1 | CSVVRQGARNEQFF | TGCAGCGTTGTCAGGCAGGGGGCGCGTAATGAGCAGTTCTTC